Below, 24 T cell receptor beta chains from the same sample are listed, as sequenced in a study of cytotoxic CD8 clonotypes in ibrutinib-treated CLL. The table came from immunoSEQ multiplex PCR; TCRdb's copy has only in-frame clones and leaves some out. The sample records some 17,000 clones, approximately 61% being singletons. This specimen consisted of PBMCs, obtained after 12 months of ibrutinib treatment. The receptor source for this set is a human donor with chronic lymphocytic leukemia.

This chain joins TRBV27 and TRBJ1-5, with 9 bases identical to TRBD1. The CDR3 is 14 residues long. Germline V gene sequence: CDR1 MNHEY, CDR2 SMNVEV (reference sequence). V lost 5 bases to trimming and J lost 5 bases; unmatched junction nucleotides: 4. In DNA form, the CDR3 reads TGTGCCAGCAGTCTCGGACAGGGGCATCAGCCCCAGCATTTT. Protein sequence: CASSLGQGHQPQHF.

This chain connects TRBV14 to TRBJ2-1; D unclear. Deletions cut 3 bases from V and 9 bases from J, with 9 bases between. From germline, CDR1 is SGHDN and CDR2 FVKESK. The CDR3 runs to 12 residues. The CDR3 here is CASSHNSGEQFF. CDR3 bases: TGTGCCAGCAGCCATAACTCGGGTGAGCAGTTCTTC.

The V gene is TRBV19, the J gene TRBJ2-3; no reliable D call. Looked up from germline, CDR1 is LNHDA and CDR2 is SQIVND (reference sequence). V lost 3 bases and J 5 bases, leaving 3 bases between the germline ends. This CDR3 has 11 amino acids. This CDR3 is CASSIGDTQYF. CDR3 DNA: TGTGCCAGTAGTATCGGAGATACGCAGTATTTT.

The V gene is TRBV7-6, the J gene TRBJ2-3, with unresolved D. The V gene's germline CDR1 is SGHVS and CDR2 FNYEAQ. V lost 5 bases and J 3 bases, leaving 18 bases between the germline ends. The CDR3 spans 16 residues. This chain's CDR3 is CASSRSLVAGTDTQYF. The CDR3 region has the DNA TGTGCCAGCAGCCGCTCTCTGGTAGCCGGGACAGATACGCAGTATTTT.

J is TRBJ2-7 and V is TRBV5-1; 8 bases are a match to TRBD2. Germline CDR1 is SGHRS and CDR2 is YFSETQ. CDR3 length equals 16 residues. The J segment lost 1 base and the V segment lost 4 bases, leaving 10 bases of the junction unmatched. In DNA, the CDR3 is TGCGCCAGCAGCCGACGTTACACTAGCGGATCCTACGAGCAGTACTTC. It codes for CASSRRYTSGSYEQYF.

CDR3 bases: TGTGCCAGCAGTGCCTGGGTAGCGGGGCAGTTCTTC. Translated: CASSAWVAGQFF. The chain uses TRBV2 and TRBJ2-1, with TRBD2 matching over 7 bases. Germline CDR1 is SNHLY and CDR2 is FYNNEI. The CDR3 is 12 residues long. The ends lost 4 bases at V and 12 bases at J; junction bases unmatched: 6.

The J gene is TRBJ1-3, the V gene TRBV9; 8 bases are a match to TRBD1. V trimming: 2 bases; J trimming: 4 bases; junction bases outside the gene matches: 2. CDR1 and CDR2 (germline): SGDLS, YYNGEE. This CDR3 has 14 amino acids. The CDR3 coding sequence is TGTGCCAGCAGCGTTCAGGGGGCGGGAAACACCATATATTTT. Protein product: CASSVQGAGNTIYF.

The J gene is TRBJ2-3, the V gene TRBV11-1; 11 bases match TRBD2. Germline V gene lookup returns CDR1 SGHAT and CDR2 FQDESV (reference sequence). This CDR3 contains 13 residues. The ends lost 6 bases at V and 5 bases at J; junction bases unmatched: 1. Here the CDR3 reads CASRLAGVDTQYF. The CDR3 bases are TGTGCCAGCAGACTAGCGGGAGTAGATACGCAGTATTTT. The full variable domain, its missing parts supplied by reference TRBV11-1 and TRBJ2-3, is EAEVAQSPRYKITEKSQAVAFWCDPISGHATLYWYRQILGQGPELLVQFQDESVVDDSQLPKDRFSAERLKGVDSTLKIQPAELGDSAMYLCASRLAGVDTQYFGPGTRLTVL.

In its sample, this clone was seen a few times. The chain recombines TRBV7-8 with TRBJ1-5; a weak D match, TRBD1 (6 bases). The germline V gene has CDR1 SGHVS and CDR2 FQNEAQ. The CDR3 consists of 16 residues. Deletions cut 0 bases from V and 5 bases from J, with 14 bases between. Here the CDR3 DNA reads TGTGCCAGCAGCTTAGCTAACAGGGTCCTCCATCAGCCCCAGCATTTT. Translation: CASSLANRVLHQPQHF.

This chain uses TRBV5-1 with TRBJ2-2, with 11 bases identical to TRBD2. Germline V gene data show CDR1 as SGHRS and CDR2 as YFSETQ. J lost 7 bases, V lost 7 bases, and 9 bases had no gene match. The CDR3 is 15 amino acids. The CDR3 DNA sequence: TGCGCCAGCCCCCTTAGCGGGGGGGGTAACGGGGAGCTGTTTTTT. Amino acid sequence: CASPLSGGGNGELFF. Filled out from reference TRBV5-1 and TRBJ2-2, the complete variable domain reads KAGVTQTPRYLIKTRGQQVTLSCSPISGHRSVSWYQQTPGQGLQFLFEYFSETQRNKGNFPGRFSGRQFSNSRSEMNVSTLELGDSALYLCASPLSGGGNGELFFGEGSRLTVL.

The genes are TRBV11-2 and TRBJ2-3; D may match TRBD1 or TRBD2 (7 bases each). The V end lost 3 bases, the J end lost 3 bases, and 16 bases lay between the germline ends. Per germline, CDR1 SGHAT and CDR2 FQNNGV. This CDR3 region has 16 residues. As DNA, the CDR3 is TGTGCCAGCAGCTTTCTGCCAGGGGGGGGGACAGATACGCAGTATTTT. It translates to CASSFLPGGGTDTQYF.

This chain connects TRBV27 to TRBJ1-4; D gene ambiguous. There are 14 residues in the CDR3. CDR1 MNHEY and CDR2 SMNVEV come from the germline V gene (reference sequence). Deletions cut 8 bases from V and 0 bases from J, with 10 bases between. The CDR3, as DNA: TGTGCCAGCGGTATACCCCCAACTAATGAAAAACTGTTTTTT. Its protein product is CASGIPPTNEKLFF.

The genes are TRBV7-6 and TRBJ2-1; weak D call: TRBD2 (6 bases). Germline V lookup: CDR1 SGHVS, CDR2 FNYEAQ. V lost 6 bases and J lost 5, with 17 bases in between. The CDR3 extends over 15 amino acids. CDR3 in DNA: TGTGCCAGCAGGCCAGCCGGGACTCGCAACAATGAGCAGTTCTTC. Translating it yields CASRPAGTRNNEQFF.

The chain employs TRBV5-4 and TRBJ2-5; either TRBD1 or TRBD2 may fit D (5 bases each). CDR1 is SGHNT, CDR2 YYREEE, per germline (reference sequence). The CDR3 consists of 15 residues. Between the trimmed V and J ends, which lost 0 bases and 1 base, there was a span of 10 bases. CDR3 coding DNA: TGTGCCAGCAGCTTGGTGGGGACGGGCCAAGAGACCCAGTACTTC. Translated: CASSLVGTGQETQYF.

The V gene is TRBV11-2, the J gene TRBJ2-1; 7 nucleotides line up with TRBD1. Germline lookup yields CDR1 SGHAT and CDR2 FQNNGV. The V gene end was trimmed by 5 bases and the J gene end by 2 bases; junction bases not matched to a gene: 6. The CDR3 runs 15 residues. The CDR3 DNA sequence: TGTGCCAGCAGCCCCGTTAGGGGGCCCTACAATGAGCAGTTCTTC. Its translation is CASSPVRGPYNEQFF.

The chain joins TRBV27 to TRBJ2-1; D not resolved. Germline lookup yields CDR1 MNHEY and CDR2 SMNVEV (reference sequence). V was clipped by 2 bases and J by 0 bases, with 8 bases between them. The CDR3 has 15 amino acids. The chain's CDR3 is CASSLKSSSYNEQFF. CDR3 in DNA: TGTGCCAGCAGTTTAAAATCGAGCTCCTACAATGAGCAGTTCTTC.

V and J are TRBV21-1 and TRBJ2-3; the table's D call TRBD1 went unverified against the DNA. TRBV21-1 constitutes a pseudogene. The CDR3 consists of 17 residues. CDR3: CASSSAPGHFSTDTQYF. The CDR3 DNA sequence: TGTGCCAGCAGCTCAGCCCCCGGACACTTTAGCACAGATACGCAGTATTTT.

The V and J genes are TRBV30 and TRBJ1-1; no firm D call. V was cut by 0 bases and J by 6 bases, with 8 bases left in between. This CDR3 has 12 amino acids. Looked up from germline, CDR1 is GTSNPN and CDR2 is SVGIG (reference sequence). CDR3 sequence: CAWSVISPEAFF. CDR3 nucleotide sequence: TGTGCCTGGAGTGTAATTAGTCCTGAAGCTTTCTTT.

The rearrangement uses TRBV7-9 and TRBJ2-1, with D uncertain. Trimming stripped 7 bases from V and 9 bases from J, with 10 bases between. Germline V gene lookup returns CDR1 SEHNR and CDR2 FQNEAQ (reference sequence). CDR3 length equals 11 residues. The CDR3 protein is CASKEAVEQFF. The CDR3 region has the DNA TGTGCCAGCAAGGAAGCTGTTGAGCAGTTCTTC.

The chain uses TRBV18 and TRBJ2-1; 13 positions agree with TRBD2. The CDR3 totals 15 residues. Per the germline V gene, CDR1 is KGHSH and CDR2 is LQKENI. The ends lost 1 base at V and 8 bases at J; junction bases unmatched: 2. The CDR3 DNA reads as TGTGCCAGCTCACCACGACTAGCGGGAGGAGATGAGCAGTTCTTC. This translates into CASSPRLAGGDEQFF.

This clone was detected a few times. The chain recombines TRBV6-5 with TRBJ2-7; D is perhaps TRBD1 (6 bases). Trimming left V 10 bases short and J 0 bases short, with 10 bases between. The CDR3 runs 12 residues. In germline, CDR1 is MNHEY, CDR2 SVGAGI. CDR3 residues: CATTDSSYEQYF. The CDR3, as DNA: TGTGCCACTACGGACAGCTCCTACGAGCAGTACTTC.

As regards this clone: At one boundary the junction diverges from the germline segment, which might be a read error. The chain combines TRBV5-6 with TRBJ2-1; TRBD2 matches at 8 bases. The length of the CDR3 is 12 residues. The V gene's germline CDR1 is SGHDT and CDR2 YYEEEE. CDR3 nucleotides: TGTGCCAGCAGCTTGGCAGCTCACGGGGGGGTCTTC. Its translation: CASSLAAHGGVF.

CDR3 protein: CASSFIWESLNEQFF. In DNA, the CDR3 is TGCGCCAGCAGCTTCATCTGGGAATCGTTGAATGAGCAGTTCTTC. V usage is TRBV5-1 and J usage is TRBJ2-1; D gene ambiguous. CDR3 length equals 15 residues. Per germline, CDR1 SGHRS and CDR2 YFSETQ. The V end was cut by 2 bases, the J end by 7 bases, with 16 bases between.

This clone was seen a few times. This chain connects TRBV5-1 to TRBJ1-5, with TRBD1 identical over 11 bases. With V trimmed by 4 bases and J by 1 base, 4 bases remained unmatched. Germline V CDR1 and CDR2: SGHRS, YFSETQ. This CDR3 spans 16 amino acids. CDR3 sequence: CASSLGTGGSNQPQHF. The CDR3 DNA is TGCGCCAGCAGCCTCGGGACAGGGGGAAGCAATCAGCCCCAGCATTTT.